Below, 6 T cell receptor beta chains from the same sample are listed, as sequenced in a study of blood T cell repertoires in COVID-19. Some clones are missing from TCRdb's copy, which holds only in-frame ones; the method was immunoSEQ multiplex PCR. The sample yields about 150,000 clones, about 80% seen once. The specimen was PBMCs or T cells enriched from blood (not recorded which). All receptors come from a man aged 45-65 years who had recovered from COVID-19.

This clone was detected once. The chain joins TRBV24-1 to TRBJ2-2; 7 bases align to TRBD1. Germline CDR1 KGHDR, CDR2 SFDVKD. V lost 4 bases, J lost 1 base, and 2 bases stayed unmatched. The length of the CDR3 is 15 residues. Here the CDR3 reads CATSERQGNTGELFF. Written as DNA, the CDR3 is TGTGCCACCAGTGAGAGACAGGGGAACACCGGGGAGCTGTTTTTT.

This clone was recorded only once. The rearrangement uses TRBV5-1 and TRBJ1-4, with 7 bases that match TRBD1. The CDR3 length is 17 residues. Trimming took 0 bases from V and 4 from J; bases not matched to a gene: 9. Germline CDR1 reads SGHRS; CDR2 reads YFSETQ. CDR3 nucleotides: TGCGCCAGCAGCTTGGAGGGACAGCCCATCCTTAATGAAAAACTGTTTTTT. Translating gives CASSLEGQPILNEKLFF. The full variable domain, with the rest looked up from reference TRBV5-1 and TRBJ1-4, is KAGVTQTPRYLIKTRGQQVTLSCSPISGHRSVSWYQQTPGQGLQFLFEYFSETQRNKGNFPGRFSGRQFSNSRSEMNVSTLELGDSALYLCASSLEGQPILNEKLFFGSGTQLSVL.

In this sample, this clone turned up once. The rearrangement joins TRBV7-2 to TRBJ2-1; D gene uncertain. Between the trimmed V and J ends, which lost 1 base and 7 bases, there was a span of 8 bases. The CDR3 extends over 13 amino acids. The germline CDR1 and CDR2 sequences are SGHTA and FQGNSA. CDR3 in amino acids: CASSLDGQNEQFF. CDR3 nucleotides: TGTGCCAGCAGCTTAGATGGTCAGAATGAGCAGTTCTTC.

The chain combines TRBV27 with TRBJ2-2, with 7 bases matching TRBD1. There are 16 residues in the CDR3. Germline V gene lookup returns CDR1 MNHEY and CDR2 SMNVEV (reference sequence). Trimming removed 3 bases from V and 3 bases from J; junction bases left unmatched: 7. The CDR3 nucleotides read TGTGCCAGCAGTTTGAAGTGGACAGGTTACACCGGGGAGCTGTTTTTT. Translated: CASSLKWTGYTGELFF.

This chain uses TRBV5-6 with TRBJ2-3, with D possibly being TRBD2 (6 bases). V lost 2 bases and J 0 bases, leaving 10 bases between the germline ends. The germline gives CDR1 SGHDT, CDR2 YYEEEE. CDR3 length equals 15 residues. Here the CDR3 reads CASSLVAASTDTQYF. The DNA of the CDR3 is TGTGCCAGCAGCTTAGTAGCGGCTAGCACAGATACGCAGTATTTT.

To note about this clone: The junction differs from germline at one of its ends, possibly a read error. The chain has TRBV7-7 and TRBJ2-2; 7 bases match TRBD1. Germline lookup yields CDR1 SSHAT and CDR2 FNYEAQ (reference sequence). This CDR3 contains 15 residues. Here the CDR3 DNA reads TGTGCTAGCAGCCCCGGGACAGTTCGAACCGGGGAGCTGTTTTTT. It encodes CASSPGTVRTGELFF. Based on the CDR3 plus reference TRBV7-7 and TRBJ2-2, the full variable domain is GAGVSQSPRYKVTKRGQDVTLRCDPISSHATLYWYQQALGQGPEFLTYFNYEAQPDKSGLPSDRFSAERPEGSISTLTIQRTEQRDSAMYRCASSPGTVRTGELFFGEGSRLTVL.